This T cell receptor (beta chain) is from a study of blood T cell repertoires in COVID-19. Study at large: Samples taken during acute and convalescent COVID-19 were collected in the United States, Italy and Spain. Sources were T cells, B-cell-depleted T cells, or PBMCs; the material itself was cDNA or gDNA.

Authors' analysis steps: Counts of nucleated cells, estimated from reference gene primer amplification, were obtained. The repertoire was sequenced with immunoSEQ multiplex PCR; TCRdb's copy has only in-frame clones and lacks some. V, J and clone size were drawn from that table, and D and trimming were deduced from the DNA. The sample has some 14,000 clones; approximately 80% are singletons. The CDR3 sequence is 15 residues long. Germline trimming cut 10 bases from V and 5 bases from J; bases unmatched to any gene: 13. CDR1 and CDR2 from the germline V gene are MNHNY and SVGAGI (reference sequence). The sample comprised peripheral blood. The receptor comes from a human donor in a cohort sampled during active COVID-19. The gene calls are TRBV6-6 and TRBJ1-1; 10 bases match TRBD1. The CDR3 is CAIDRGQDRGTEAFF. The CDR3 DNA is TGTGCCATCGACAGGGGGCAAGATCGTGGGACTGAAGCTTTCTTT.